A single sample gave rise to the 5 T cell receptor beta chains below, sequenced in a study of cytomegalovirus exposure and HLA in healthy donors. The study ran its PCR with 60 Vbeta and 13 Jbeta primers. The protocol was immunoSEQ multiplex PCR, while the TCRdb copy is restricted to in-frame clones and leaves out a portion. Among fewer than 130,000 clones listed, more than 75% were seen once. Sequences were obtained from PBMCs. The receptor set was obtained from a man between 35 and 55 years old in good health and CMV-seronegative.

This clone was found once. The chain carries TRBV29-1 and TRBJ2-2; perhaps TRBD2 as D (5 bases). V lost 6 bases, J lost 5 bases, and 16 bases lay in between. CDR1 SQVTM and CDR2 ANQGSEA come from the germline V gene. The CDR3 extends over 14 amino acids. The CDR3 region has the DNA TGCAGCGTCATTGAGGGTCTCGCTACCGGGGAGCTGTTTTTT. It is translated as CSVIEGLATGELFF.

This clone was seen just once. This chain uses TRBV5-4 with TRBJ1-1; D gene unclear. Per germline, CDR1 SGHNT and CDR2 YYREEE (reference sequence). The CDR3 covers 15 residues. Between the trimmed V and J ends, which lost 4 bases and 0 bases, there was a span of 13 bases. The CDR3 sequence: CASSKTGVLNTEAFF. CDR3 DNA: TGTGCCAGCAGCAAAACCGGGGTTCTGAACACTGAAGCTTTCTTT.

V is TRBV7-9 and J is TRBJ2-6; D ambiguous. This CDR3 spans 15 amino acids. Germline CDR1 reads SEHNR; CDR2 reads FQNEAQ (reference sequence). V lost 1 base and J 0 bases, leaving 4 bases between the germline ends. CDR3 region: CASSLGSSGANVLTF. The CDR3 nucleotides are TGTGCCAGCAGCTTAGGGAGCTCTGGGGCCAACGTCCTGACTTTC.

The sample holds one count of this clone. CDR3 bases: TGTGCCAGCAGTCCTTCGGGGGGCGGAAGCTACACCTTC. Its translation: CASSPSGGGSYTF. The chain joins TRBV6-5 to TRBJ1-2; TRBD1 is a possible D gene (6 bases). The CDR3 has 13 amino acids. Germline loops: CDR1 MNHEY, CDR2 SVGAGI. Trimming shortened V by 5 bases and J by 9 bases, and 16 bases separated the two germline ends.

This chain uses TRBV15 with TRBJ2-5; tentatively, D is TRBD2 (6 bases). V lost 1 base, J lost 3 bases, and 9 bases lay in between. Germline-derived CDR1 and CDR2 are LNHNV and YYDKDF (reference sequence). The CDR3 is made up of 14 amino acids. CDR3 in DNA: TGTGCCACCAGCAGAGCGGGACTTGAAGAGACCCAGTACTTC. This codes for CATSRAGLEETQYF. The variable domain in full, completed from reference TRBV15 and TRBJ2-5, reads DAMVIQNPRYQVTQFGKPVTLSCSQTLNHNVMYWYQQKSSQAPKLLFHYYDKDFNNEADTPDNFQSRRPNTSFCFLDIRSPGLGDTAMYLCATSRAGLEETQYFGPGTRLLVL.